These T cell receptor beta chains were read from a single sample in a study of T cell changes during pregnancy in multiple sclerosis. This table comes from immunoSEQ multiplex PCR, and its TCRdb copy is limited to in-frame clones, with some not included. The sample carries around 56,000 clones, 91% recorded once. The material was CD4+ T cells from peripheral blood mononuclear cells, obtained in the first trimester of pregnancy. The receptors originated from a female donor with multiple sclerosis, enrolled in a pregnancy study. Both conserved end residues are part of each CDR3. A D gene is named only where the DNA matches it firmly. Clone size is shown for a subset of rows, as once, few, many or a class of expanded clone.

V gene	J gene	D gene	clone size	CDR3 DNA	CDR3 protein
TRBV19	TRBJ1-6	TRBD1	-	TGTGCCAGTAGTATAGACTTGCGGACAGGCGGTAATTCACCCCTCCACTTT	CASSIDLRTGGNSPLHF
TRBV7-9	TRBJ2-1	TRBD2	once	TGTGCCAGCAGCCCCGGGACTAGCGATTACAATGAGCAGTTCTTC	CASSPGTSDYNEQFF
TRBV6-1	TRBJ1-5	-	-	TGTGCCAGCCTCCCGTCCTATAGCAATCAGCCCCAGCATTTT	CASLPSYSNQPQHF
TRBV4-3	TRBJ1-5	TRBD1	few	TGCGCCAGCAGCCCGGGACAGGGAGGAGCTCAGCCCCAGCATTTT	CASSPGQGGAQPQHF
TRBV7-2	TRBJ1-6	TRBD1	-	TGTGCCAGCAGCTTAATGGGACAGGGGAATTCACCCCTCCACTTT	CASSLMGQGNSPLHF
TRBV2	TRBJ2-1	TRBD2	-	TGTGCCAGCAGTGAAGCTCACGGGGGGGAGGGTGAGCAGTTCTTC	CASSEAHGGEGEQFF
TRBV4-3	TRBJ2-1	TRBD1	once	TGCGCCAGCAGCCAAGGACAGGGTACGAATGAGCAGTTCTTC	CASSQGQGTNEQFF
TRBV9	TRBJ1-4	-	-	TGTGCCAGCAGCGTCGGGGCAACTAATGAAAAACTGTTTTTT	CASSVGATNEKLFF
TRBV4-1	TRBJ2-1	TRBD2	-	TGCGCCAGCAGGGGGGCGGGGGGGACTTACAATGAGCAGTTCTTC	CASRGAGGTYNEQFF
TRBV5-6	TRBJ2-7	TRBD2	-	TGTGCCAGCAGCTCCCTAGCGGGGGGCCGATACGAGCAGTACTTC	CASSSLAGGRYEQYF
TRBV19	TRBJ1-6	-	-	TGTGCCAGTAAACGGCCGGATGGGCTTGATAATTCACCCCTCCACTTT	CASKRPDGLDNSPLHF
TRBV11-1	TRBJ2-7	-	-	TGTGCCAGCAGCCTTAGGACTACCGCCTACGAGCAGTACTTC	CASSLRTTAYEQYF
TRBV12-2	TRBJ2-5	-	-	TGTGCAAGTCGCTTACCGGGAACCGGGACTAGCGGGGGGACGCAAGAGACCCAGTACTTC	CASRLPGTGTSGGTQETQYF
TRBV6-4	TRBJ2-3	TRBD2	-	TGTGCCAGCACCGTCCGGGGGGGCGTCTTAGATACGCAGTATTTT	CASTVRGGVLDTQYF
TRBV13	TRBJ2-3	-	-	TGTGCCAGCAGCTTCCTAGCGAGCACAGATACGCAGTATTTT	CASSFLASTDTQYF
TRBV7-2	TRBJ1-6	TRBD1	-	TGTGCCAGCAGCTTAGTCGGGACAGCTTCCAATTCACCCCTCCACTTT	CASSLVGTASNSPLHF
TRBV5-4	TRBJ1-3	TRBD1	-	TGTGCCAGCAGCTCGGGACAGGGGGCAAGCCGCTCTGGAAACACCATATATTTT	CASSSGQGASRSGNTIYF
TRBV2	TRBJ1-2	TRBD1	-	TGTGCCAGCAGTGGATTGGGGGCGGGACAGGGAGGCTATGGCTACACCTTC	CASSGLGAGQGGYGYTF
TRBV27	TRBJ1-2	-	-	TGTGCCAGCTCCTTCGCCTCCTCTAGGCATCAGGGCTACACCTTC	CASSFASSRHQGYTF
TRBV29-1	TRBJ1-5	-	-	TGCAGCGTTGGAGGGAATCAGCCCCAGCATTTT	CSVGGNQPQHF
TRBV14	TRBJ1-6	TRBD1	-	TGTGCCAGCAGCCTCAAGACAGGGTTGAATTCACCCCTCCACTTT	CASSLKTGLNSPLHF
TRBV6-4	TRBJ2-3	TRBD2	-	TGTGCCAGCAGTGACTGTCGGAATAGCGGGGCGCTCACAGATACGCAGTATTTT	CASSDCRNSGALTDTQYF
TRBV5-5	TRBJ2-1	-	once	TGTGCCAGCAGCTTAAGACAGGACAATGAGCAGTTCTTC	CASSLRQDNEQFF
TRBV19	TRBJ1-5	TRBD1	-	TGTGCCAGTAGTAGTGGGACAGGGGGTTTTTGGAATCAGCCCCAGCATTTT	CASSSGTGGFWNQPQHF
TRBV7-2	TRBJ2-3	TRBD1	-	TGTGCCAGCAGCGTGACAGGGTTCGCAGATACGCAGTATTTT	CASSVTGFADTQYF
TRBV7-2	TRBJ1-2	TRBD1	once	TGTGCCAGCAGCTTTCGGACAGGCACTAACTATGGCTACACCTTC	CASSFRTGTNYGYTF
TRBV6-4	TRBJ2-3	TRBD2	many	TGTGCCAGCAGTGTAGCGGGCTCTAGCACAGATACGCAGTATTTT	CASSVAGSSTDTQYF
TRBV7-2	TRBJ2-7	-	-	TGTGCCAGCAGCTCAGCCTACGAGCAGTACTTC	CASSSAYEQYF
TRBV30	TRBJ2-1	-	once	TGTGCCTGGAGTGTACGGCAGGGGACCGGCAATGAGCAGTTCTTC	CAWSVRQGTGNEQFF
TRBV9	TRBJ1-1	-	few	TGTGCCAGCAGCTTCCACGGGGAGAACACTGAAGCTTTCTTT	CASSFHGENTEAFF
TRBV11-2	TRBJ2-4	TRBD2	-	TGTGCCAGCAGCCGATTGACTAGCGGGGCCTGGGGCATTCAGTACTTC	CASSRLTSGAWGIQYF
TRBV6-5	TRBJ1-1	-	few	TGTGCCAGCAGTACGGGGTCGGAGAGCACTGAAGCTTTCTTT	CASSTGSESTEAFF
TRBV7-9	TRBJ2-3	-	-	TGTGCCAGCAGCTTATCAGGGTCCGATACGCAGTATTTT	CASSLSGSDTQYF
TRBV5-8	TRBJ1-6	-	-	TGTGCCAGCAGCTTGACAGGGCTCATTCATTCACCCCTCCACTTT	CASSLTGLIHSPLHF
TRBV25-1	TRBJ1-2	-	once	TGTGCCAGCAGTGAATTAAATGGCTACACCTTC	CASSELNGYTF
TRBV6-1	TRBJ1-5	-	-	TGTGCCAGCAGTGGCACCCCGGGAAGCCCACTTTTT	CASSGTPGSPLF
TRBV19	TRBJ1-3	-	-	TGTGCCAGTAGTGGATACAGGGCATCTGGAAACACCATATATTTT	CASSGYRASGNTIYF
TRBV19	TRBJ2-7	-	-	TGTGCCAGTAGTATTTCAGGCACCTACGAGCAGTACTTC	CASSISGTYEQYF
TRBV7-2	TRBJ2-5	TRBD2	-	TGTGCCAGCAGCTCACTCGGGGGGGCCCTAGAGACCCAGTACTTC	CASSSLGGALETQYF
TRBV7-2	TRBJ2-7	TRBD2	-	TGTGCCAGCAGCTTACTTGGGCTAGCGGGGACCACCTACGAGCAGTACTTC	CASSLLGLAGTTYEQYF
TRBV6-1	TRBJ1-2	TRBD1	-	TGTGCCAGCAGGGTACAGGGGATCTATGGCTACACCTTC	CASRVQGIYGYTF
TRBV5-6	TRBJ2-5	-	-	TGTGCCAGCAGCCCTTTGATACCCCAGAGTTCAGGGACCCAGTACTTC	CASSPLIPQSSGTQYF
TRBV5-1	TRBJ2-5	TRBD2	-	TGCGCCAGCAGCTGGGCGGGGGGGCAAGAGACCCAGTACTTC	CASSWAGGQETQYF
TRBV11-3	TRBJ1-1	TRBD1	-	TGTGCCAGCAGTGGGGGACAGGGGGCGCGGCAAGTTTTCTTT	CASSGGQGARQVFF
TRBV9	TRBJ2-3	TRBD2	-	TGTGCCAGCAATCGGGGGCTAGCGGGGGGCCCCATCACAGATACGCAGTATTTT	CASNRGLAGGPITDTQYF
TRBV10-3	TRBJ1-1	-	-	TGTGCCATCAGTGACTCTAGGCGGGTCGGCACTGAAGCTTTCTTT	CAISDSRRVGTEAFF
TRBV7-9	TRBJ1-1	TRBD1	-	TGTGCCAGCAGCTCGACAGGGACCCCGAACACTGAAGCTTTCTTT	CASSSTGTPNTEAFF
TRBV6-1	TRBJ1-4	TRBD1	-	TGTGCCAGCAGGCAGGACAGGTTAAATGAAAAACTGTTTTTT	CASRQDRLNEKLFF
TRBV7-2	TRBJ2-7	-	-	TGTGCCAGCAGCCTCCTTGCCTACGAGCAGTACTTC	CASSLLAYEQYF
TRBV4-2	TRBJ1-4	TRBD1	once	TGTGCCAGCAGCCAAGAGGGACAGGGTTATGAAAAACTGTTTTTT	CASSQEGQGYEKLFF
TRBV7-9	TRBJ2-2	TRBD2	-	TGTGCCAGCAGGATAGCCCTAGCCAGCGGGGGGGCCGCCGGGGAGCTGTTTTTT	CASRIALASGGAAGELFF
TRBV6-5	TRBJ1-1	TRBD1	-	TGTGCCAGCAGTTTCCTCACAGGGGTACAAGCTGAAGCTTTCTTT	CASSFLTGVQAEAFF
TRBV6-5	TRBJ2-4	-	-	TGTGCCACTCGCGACGGGGGAGCGGCCAAAAACATTCAGTACTTC	CATRDGGAAKNIQYF
TRBV7-3	TRBJ1-1	-	-	TGTGCCAGCAGCTTAATGCCCGCAGGGTTGAACACTGAAGCTTTCTTT	CASSLMPAGLNTEAFF
TRBV6-5	TRBJ1-3	-	-	TGTGCCAGTTCGGAGACAGCTGGAAACACCATATATTTT	CASSETAGNTIYF
TRBV9	TRBJ1-4	TRBD1	-	TGTGCCAGCAGCGTAGGTTTCTCAACCGGGACAGGGGGTGAAAAACTGTTTTTT	CASSVGFSTGTGGEKLFF
TRBV30	TRBJ1-1	-	-	TGTGCCTGGAGTAAGGCAGGGAACACTGAAGCTTTCTTT	CAWSKAGNTEAFF
TRBV2	TRBJ2-3	-	-	TGTGCCAGCAGTCTAGACCTCACAGATACGCAGTATTTT	CASSLDLTDTQYF